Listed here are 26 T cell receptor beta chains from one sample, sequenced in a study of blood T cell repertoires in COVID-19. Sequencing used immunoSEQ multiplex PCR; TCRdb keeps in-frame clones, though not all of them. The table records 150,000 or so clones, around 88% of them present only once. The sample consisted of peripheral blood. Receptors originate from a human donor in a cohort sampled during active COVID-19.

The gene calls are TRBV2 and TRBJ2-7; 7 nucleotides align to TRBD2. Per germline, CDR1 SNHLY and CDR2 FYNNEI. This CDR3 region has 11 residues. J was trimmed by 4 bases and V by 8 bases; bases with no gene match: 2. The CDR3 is CASSSGYEQYF. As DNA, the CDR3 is TGTGCCAGCTCTAGCGGATACGAGCAGTACTTC.

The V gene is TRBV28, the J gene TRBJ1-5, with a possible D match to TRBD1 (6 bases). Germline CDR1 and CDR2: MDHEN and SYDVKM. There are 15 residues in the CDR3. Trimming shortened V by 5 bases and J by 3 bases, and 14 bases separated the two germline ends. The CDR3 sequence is CASSPGQLDNQPQHF. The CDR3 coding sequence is TGTGCCAGCAGTCCCGGACAGTTAGACAATCAGCCCCAGCATTTT.

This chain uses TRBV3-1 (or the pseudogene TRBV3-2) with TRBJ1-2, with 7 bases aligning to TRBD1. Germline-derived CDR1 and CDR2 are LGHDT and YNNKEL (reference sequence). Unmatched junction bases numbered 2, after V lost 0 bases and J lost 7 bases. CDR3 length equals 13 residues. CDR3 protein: CASSQDRGVGYTF. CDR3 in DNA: TGTGCCAGCAGCCAAGACAGGGGGGTTGGCTACACCTTC.

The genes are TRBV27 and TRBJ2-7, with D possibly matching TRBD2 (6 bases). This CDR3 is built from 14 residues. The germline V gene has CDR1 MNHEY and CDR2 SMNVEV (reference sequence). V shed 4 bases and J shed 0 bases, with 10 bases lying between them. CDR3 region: CASSYRGDSYEQYF. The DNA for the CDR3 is TGTGCCAGCAGTTATCGCGGGGACTCCTACGAGCAGTACTTC.

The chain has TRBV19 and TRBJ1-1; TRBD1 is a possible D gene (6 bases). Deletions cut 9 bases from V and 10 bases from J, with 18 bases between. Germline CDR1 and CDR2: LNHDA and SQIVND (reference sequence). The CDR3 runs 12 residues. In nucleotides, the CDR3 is TGTGCCAGCGGGGCACAGGGTGGAGGAGCTTTCTTT. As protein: CASGAQGGGAFF.

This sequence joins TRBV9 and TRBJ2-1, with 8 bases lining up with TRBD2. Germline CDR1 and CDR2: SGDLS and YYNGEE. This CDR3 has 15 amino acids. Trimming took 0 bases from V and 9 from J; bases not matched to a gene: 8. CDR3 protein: CASSVARGGLGEQFF. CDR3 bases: TGTGCCAGCAGCGTAGCACGGGGGGGCCTTGGTGAGCAGTTCTTC. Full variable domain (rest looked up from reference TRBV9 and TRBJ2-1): DSGVTQTPKHLITATGQRVTLRCSPRSGDLSVYWYQQSLDQGLQFLIQYYNGEERAKGNILERFSAQQFPDLHSELNLSSLELGDSALYFCASSVARGGLGEQFFGPGTRLTVL.

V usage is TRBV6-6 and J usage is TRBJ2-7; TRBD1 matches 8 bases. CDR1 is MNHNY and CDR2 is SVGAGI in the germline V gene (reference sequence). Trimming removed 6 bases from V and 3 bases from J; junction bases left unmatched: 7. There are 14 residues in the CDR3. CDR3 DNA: TGTGCCAGCAGCTCGGACAGGGATAACTACGAGCAGTACTTC. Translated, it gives CASSSDRDNYEQYF.

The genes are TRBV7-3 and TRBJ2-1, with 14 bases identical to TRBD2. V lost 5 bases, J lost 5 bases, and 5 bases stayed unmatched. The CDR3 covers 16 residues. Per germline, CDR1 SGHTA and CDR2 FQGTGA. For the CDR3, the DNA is TGTGCCAGCAGCGCAGGACTAGCGGGGGGTAACAATGAGCAGTTCTTC. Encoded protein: CASSAGLAGGNNEQFF.

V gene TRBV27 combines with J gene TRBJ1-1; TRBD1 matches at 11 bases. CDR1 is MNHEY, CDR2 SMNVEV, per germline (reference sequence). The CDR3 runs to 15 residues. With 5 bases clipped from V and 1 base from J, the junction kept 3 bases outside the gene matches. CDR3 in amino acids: CASSGQGAKNTEAFF. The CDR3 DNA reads TGTGCCAGCAGTGGACAGGGGGCAAAGAACACTGAAGCTTTCTTT.

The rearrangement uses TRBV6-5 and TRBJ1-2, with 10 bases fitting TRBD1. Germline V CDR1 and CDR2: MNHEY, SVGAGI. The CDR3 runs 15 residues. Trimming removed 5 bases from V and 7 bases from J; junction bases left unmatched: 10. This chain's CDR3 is CASSPRQGAIGGYTF. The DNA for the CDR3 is TGTGCCAGCAGTCCCCGACAGGGGGCAATCGGTGGCTACACCTTC.

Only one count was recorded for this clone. CDR3 DNA sequence: TGCGCCAGCAGCTTGAAATTTCGACTAGCGGGAGAAAAGAATGAGCAGTTCTTC. This sequence encodes CASSLKFRLAGEKNEQFF. The J gene is TRBJ2-1, the V gene TRBV5-1; 12 positions agree with TRBD2. CDR3 length equals 18 residues. V shed 1 base and J 7 bases; nucleotides not matched to a gene: 12. The germline V gene encodes CDR1 SGHRS and CDR2 YFSETQ.

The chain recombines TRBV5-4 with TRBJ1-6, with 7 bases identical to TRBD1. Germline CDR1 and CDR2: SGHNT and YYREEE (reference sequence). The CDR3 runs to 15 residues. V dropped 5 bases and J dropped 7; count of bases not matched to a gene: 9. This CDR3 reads CASRPGDRQNSPLHF. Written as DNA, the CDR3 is TGTGCCAGCAGACCCGGGGACAGACAGAATTCACCCCTCCACTTT.

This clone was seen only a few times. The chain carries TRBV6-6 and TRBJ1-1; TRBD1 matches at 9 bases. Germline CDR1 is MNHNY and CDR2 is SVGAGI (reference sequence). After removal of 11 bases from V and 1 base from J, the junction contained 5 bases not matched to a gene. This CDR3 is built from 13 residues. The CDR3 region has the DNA TGTGCCGGGAACAGGGGGCCGAACACTGAAGCTTTCTTT. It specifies CAGNRGPNTEAFF.

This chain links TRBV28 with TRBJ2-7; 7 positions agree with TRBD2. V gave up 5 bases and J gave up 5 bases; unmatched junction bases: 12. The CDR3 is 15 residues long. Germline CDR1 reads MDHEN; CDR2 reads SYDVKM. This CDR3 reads CASSGGGSGINEQYF. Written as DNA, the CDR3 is TGTGCCAGCAGTGGGGGTGGGAGCGGGATAAACGAGCAGTACTTC.

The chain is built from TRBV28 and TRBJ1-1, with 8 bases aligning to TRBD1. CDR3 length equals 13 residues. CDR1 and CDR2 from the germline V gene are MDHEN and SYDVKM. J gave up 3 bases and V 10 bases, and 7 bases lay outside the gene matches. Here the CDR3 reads CATRTGRYTEAFF. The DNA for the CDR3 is TGTGCCACTCGGACAGGGAGGTACACTGAAGCTTTCTTT.

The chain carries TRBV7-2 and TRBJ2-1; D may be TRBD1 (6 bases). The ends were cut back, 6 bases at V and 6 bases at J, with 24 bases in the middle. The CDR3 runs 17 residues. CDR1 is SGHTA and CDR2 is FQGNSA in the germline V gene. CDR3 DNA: TGTGCCAGCAGTCGGGAAGTCACAGGGTTCCCGTCCAATGAGCAGTTCTTC. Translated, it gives CASSREVTGFPSNEQFF.

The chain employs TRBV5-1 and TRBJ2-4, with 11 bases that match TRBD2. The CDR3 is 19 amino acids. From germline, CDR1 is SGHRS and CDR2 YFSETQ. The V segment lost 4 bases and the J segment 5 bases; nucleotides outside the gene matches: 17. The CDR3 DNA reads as TGCGCCAGCAGCCGGCAGTATAGCGGGGGGGCCGTGGCTGAAAACATTCAGTACTTC. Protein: CASSRQYSGGAVAENIQYF.

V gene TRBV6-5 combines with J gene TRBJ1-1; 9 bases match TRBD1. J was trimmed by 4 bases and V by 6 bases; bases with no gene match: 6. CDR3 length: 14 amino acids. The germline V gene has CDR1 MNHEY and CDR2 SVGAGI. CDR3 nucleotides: TGTGCCAGCAGACGGACAGGGGTGGGCACTGAAGCTTTCTTT. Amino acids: CASRRTGVGTEAFF.

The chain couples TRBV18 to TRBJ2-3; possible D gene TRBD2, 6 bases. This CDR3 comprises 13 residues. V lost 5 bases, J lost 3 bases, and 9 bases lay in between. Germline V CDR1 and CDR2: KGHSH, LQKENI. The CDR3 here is CASSSRETDTQYF. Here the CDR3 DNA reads TGTGCCAGCTCAAGCCGGGAGACAGATACGCAGTATTTT.

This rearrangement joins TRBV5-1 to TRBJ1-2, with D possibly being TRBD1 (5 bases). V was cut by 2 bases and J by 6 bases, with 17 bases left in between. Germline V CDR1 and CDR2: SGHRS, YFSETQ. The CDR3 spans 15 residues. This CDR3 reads CASSFQGDLSNGYTF. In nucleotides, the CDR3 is TGCGCCAGCAGCTTCCAGGGCGACCTGTCGAATGGCTACACCTTC.

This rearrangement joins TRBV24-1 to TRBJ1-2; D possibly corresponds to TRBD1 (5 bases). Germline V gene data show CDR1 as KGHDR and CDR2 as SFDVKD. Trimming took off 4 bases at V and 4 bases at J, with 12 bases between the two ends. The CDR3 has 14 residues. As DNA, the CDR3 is TGTGCCACCAGTGACCCAGGGTTCGGCTATGGCTACACCTTC. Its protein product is CATSDPGFGYGYTF.

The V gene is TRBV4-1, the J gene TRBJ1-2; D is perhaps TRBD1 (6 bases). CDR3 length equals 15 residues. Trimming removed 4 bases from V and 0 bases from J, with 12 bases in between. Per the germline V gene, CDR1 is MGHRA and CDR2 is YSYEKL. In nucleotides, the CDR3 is TGCGCCAGCAGCCCGGTGGACAGCGCTAACTATGGCTACACCTTC. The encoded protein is CASSPVDSANYGYTF.

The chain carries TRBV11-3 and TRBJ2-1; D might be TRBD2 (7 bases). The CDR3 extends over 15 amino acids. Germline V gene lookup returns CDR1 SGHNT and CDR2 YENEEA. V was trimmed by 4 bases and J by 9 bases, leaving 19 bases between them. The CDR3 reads CASSSHHPGGFEQFF. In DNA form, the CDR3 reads TGTGCCAGCAGCTCCCACCATCCGGGGGGCTTTGAGCAGTTCTTC.

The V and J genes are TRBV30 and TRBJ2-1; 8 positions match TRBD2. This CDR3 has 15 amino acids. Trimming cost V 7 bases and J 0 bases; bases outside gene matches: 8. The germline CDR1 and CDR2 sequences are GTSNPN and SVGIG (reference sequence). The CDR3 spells CASSAGASSYNEQFF. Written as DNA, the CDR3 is TGTGCCTCCTCAGCGGGAGCTAGCTCCTACAATGAGCAGTTCTTC.

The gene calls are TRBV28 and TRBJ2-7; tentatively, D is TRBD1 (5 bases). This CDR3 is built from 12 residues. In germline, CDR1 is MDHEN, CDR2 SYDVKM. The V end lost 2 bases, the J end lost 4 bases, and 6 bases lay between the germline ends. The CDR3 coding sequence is TGTGCCAGCAGTTTAAGGGGTTACGAGCAGTACTTC. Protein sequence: CASSLRGYEQYF.

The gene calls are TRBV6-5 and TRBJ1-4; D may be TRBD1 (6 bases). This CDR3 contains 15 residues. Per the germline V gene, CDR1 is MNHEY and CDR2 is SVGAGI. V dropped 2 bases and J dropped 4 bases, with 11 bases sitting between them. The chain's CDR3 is CASSYTTGLNEKLFF. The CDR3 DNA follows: TGTGCCAGCAGTTACACGACAGGTCTTAATGAAAAACTGTTTTTT.